This passage covers 2 T cell receptor beta chains from one sample sequenced in a study of T cell responses to AZD1222 COVID-19 vaccine. The assay was immunoSEQ multiplex PCR, and TCRdb's table has in-frame clones only and misses some. The top ten clones hold just under 2% of a sample with 110,000 to 150,000 clones, more than 75% of them seen once. The sample was peripheral blood, taken 28 days after the second AZD1222 dose. The source of these receptors is an adult who received the AZD1222 COVID-19 vaccine.

This rearrangement joins TRBV12-3 or TRBV12-4 to TRBJ1-1; D possibly corresponds to TRBD1 (6 bases). This CDR3 region has 13 residues. V lost 7 bases, J lost 6 bases, and 15 bases lay in between. The DNA for the CDR3 is TGTGCCAGCATTCGGACAGCTGGGGCTGAAGCTTTCTTT. The encoded protein is CASIRTAGAEAFF.

This clone was detected once. V usage is TRBV9 and J usage is TRBJ1-1; D is uncertain. This CDR3 has 14 amino acids. Germline V gene data show CDR1 as SGDLS and CDR2 as YYNGEE. Trimming removed 2 bases at V and 5 bases at J, with 13 bases between. In nucleotides, the CDR3 is TGTGCCAGCAGCGTCACGAGTGGGGAAACTGAAGCTTTCTTT. Translated, it gives CASSVTSGETEAFF.